This entry concerns a single TCR beta chain. The sample is drawn from a study of blood T cell repertoires in COVID-19. Sequenced by immunoSEQ multiplex PCR; TCRdb stores in-frame clones only, minus some. The table has hundreds of thousands of clones, about 93% seen once. The germline V gene has CDR1 SEHNR and CDR2 FQNEAQ (reference sequence). Trimming cost V 0 bases and J 6 bases, with 9 bases left between them. CDR3 length equals 13 residues. The chain joins TRBV7-9 to TRBJ2-7; D is uncertain. The clonotype comes from a man between 60 and 70 years old with COVID-19, enrolled during active disease. The sequencing sample was made of peripheral blood. The CDR3 bases are TGTGCCAGCAGCTTAGCTGCAGGATCCGAGCAGTACTTC. Its protein product is CASSLAAGSEQYF.